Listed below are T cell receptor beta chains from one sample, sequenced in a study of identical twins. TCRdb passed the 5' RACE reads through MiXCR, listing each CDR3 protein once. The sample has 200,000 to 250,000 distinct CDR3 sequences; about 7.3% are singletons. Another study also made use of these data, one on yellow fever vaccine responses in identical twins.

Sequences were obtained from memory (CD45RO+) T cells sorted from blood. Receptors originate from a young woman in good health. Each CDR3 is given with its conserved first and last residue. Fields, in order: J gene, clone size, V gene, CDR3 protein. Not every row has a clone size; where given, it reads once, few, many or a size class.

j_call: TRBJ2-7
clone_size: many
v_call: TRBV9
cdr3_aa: CASSVGQGTWEQYF

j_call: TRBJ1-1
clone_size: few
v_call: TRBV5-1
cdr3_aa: CASKRGAGTEAFF

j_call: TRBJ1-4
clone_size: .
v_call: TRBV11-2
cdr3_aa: CASSFRRDEKLFF

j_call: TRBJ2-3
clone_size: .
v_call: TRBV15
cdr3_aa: CATSRDLKRGSTDTQYF

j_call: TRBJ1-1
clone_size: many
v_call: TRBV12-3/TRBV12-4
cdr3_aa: CASSWRGANTEAFF

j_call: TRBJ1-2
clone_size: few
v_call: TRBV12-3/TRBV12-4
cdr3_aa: CASTPRRTGSYGYTF

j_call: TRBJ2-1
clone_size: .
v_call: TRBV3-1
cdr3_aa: CASSQDGQGSYNEQFF

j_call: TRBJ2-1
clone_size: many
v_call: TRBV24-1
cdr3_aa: CATSHRGVSYNEQFF

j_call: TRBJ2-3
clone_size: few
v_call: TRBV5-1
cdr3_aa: CASSLAHGATDTQYF

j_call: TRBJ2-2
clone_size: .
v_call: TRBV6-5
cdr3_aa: CASGYNGGGLTGELFF

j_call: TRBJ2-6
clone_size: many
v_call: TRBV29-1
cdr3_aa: CSVPTVTSGANVLTF

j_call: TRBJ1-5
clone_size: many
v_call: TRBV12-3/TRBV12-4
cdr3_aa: CASSLDPTINQPQHF

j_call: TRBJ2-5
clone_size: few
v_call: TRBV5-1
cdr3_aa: CASSLVAGTQETQYF

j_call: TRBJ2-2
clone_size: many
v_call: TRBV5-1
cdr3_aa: CASSRDPPNTGELFF

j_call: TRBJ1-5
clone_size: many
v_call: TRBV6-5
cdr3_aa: CASSYSSNQPQHF

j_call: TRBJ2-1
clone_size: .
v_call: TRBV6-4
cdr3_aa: CASSDEGTHNEQFF

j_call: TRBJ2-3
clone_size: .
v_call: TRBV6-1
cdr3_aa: CASRLDGTDTQYF

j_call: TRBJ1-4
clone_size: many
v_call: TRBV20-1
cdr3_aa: CSASRPGGWGEKLFF

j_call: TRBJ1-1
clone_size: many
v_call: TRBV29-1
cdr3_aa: CSVERQESTEAFF

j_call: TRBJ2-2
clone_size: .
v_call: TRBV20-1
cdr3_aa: CSAKLAGKTGELFF

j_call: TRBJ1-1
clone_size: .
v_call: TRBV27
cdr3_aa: CASSRTGVFSLNTEAFF

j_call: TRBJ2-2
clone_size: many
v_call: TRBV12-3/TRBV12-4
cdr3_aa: CASVLRDENTGELFF

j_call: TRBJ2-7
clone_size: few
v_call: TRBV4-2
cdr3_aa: CASSQRSMDSYEQYF

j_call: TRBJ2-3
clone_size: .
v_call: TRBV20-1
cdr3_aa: CSARGNGGGYRVTDTQYF

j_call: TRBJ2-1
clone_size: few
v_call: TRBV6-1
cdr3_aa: CAGGQGYEQFF

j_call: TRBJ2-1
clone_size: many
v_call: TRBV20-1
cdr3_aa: CSARNPTSGPNEQFF

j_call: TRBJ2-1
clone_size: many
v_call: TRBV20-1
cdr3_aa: CSAISRLVGVYNEQFF

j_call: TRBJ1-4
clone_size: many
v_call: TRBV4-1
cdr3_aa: CASSQAGRGNEKLFF

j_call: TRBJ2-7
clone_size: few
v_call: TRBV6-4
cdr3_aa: CASRPGRTPYEQYF

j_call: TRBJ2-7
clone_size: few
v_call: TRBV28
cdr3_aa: CASSLTSSTSGRNEQYF

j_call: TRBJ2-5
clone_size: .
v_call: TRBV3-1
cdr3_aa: CASCHRTGQQETQYF

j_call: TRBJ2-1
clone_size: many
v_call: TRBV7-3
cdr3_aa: CASSFRTSGGYNEQFF

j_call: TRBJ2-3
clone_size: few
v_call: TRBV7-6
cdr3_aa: CASRTPLSGSYRRNTDTQYF

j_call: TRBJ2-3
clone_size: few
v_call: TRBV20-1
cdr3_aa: CSAKSGGAADTQYF

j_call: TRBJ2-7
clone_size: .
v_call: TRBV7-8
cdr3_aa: CASSFWTGLGYEQYF

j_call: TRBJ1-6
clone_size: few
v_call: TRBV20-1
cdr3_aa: CSARYINSPLHF

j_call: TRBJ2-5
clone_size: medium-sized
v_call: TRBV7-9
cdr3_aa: CASSLEVAGHQETQYF

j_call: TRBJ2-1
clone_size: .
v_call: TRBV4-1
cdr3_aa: CASSQVLAGGQYNEQFF

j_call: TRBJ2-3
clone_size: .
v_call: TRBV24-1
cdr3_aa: CATSEIGGREDTQYF

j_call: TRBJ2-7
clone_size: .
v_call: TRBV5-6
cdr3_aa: CASSSVQRLTRGEQYF

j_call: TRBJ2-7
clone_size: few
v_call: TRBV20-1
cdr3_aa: CSASPGGARTYEQYF

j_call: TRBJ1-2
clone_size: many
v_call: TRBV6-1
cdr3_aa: CASSVTANYGYTF

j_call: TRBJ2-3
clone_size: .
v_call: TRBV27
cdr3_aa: CASSQGGTGAKDTQYF

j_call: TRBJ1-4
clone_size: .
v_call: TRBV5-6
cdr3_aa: CASSLQSRDSEKLFF

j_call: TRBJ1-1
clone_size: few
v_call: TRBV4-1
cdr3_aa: CASSQVNMGLHTEAFF

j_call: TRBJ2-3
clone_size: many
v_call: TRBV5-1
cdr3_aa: CASTREGAPTDTQYF

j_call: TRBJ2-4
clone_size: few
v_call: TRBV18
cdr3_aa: CASSPPTDILAKNIQYF

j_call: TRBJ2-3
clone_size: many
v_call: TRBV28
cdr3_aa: CASSLGLAGGSTDTQYF